The clone carrying this T cell receptor (beta chain) appeared a few times. Its specificity is unknown. Mismatch with germline at one junction end may stem from a read error. This sample stems from a study of cytomegalovirus exposure and HLA in healthy donors. The CDR3 covers 12 residues. Per the germline V gene, CDR1 is MNHNS and CDR2 is SASEGT. Study-wide findings and caveats: In a later analysis, at a false discovery rate of 0.05, 16,951 TCR beta sequences matched HLA alleles.

In the PCR, 60 Vbeta and 13 Jbeta primers were used. Data came from immunoSEQ multiplex PCR; TCRdb stores just in-frame clones and leaves some out. Of 150,000 to 200,000 clones listed, around four fifths are singletons. Sequenced material: PBMCs. The rearrangement joins TRBV6-1 to TRBJ1-1, with D possibly matching TRBD1 (6 bases). This TCR was sampled from a man aged 45-65 years in good health and CMV-seropositive. The CDR3 protein is CASSPLRLDSIF. CDR3 bases: TGTGCCAGCAGTCCCCTTCGGTTGGACAGTATATTT.